These 20 T cell receptor beta chains share one sample of origin, sequenced in a study of T cell repertoires in cytomegalovirus infection. From the reads, TCRdb called clonotypes with MiXCR, one entry per CDR3 protein. Of approximately 170,000 distinct CDR3 sequences in the sample, 15% to 20% are singletons; the top ten hold over 15%. Sequenced sample: CD8+ T cells from PBMCs. These receptors were obtained from a human donor in good health (CMV status not recorded). Some clones in this sample may be carry-over from other donors' samples.

The chain employs TRBV6-5 and TRBJ1-1; D remains unclear. From germline, CDR1 is MNHEY and CDR2 SVGAGI. The V end was cut by 6 bases, the J end by 5 bases, with 10 bases between. CDR3 length: 12 amino acids. CDR3 loop: CASSPHATEAFF. CDR3 sequence (DNA): TGTGCCAGCAGCCCTCATGCGACTGAAGCTTTCTTT.

There are a few counts of this clonotype. This sequence joins TRBV14 and TRBJ2-3; TRBD2 agrees at 7 bases. J lost 4 bases, V lost 5 bases, and 3 bases had no gene match. Germline V gene data show CDR1 as SGHDN and CDR2 as FVKESK. The CDR3 totals 13 residues. For the CDR3, the DNA is TGTGCCAGCAGCTGGGGGGGAGCAGATACGCAGTATTTT. It is translated as CASSWGGADTQYF.

This clonotype was counted ten times or more. The rearrangement joins TRBV7-8 to TRBJ2-1, with a possible D match to TRBD2 (5 bases). The germline CDR1 and CDR2 sequences are SGHVS and FQNEAQ. V dropped 4 bases and J dropped 2 bases, with 15 bases sitting between them. This CDR3 is built from 16 residues. The chain's CDR3 is CASSSPPRVAYNEQFF. The DNA of the CDR3 is TGTGCCAGCAGCTCTCCCCCGAGGGTCGCCTACAATGAGCAGTTCTTC.

This sequence joins TRBV7-9 and TRBJ2-7, with 7 bases identical to TRBD1. The CDR3 has 15 residues. Trimming at V came to 1 base and at J to 2 bases, leaving 5 bases not matched to a gene. Germline-derived CDR1 and CDR2 are SEHNR and FQNEAQ (reference sequence). Here the CDR3 DNA reads TGTGCCAGCAGCTTAGGACAGGGTCTCGCCTACGAGCAGTACTTC. Translation: CASSLGQGLAYEQYF.

This clonotype turned up a few times. The V call is TRBV27, the J call TRBJ2-5, with TRBD2 matching 10 bases. This CDR3 is built from 15 residues. Losses at the gene ends were 5 bases for V and 5 bases for J; bases not matched to a gene: 8. Germline lookup yields CDR1 MNHEY and CDR2 SMNVEV (reference sequence). CDR3 DNA: TGTGCCAGCAGTAGCCGAGCGGGAGGGCCCGAGACCCAGTACTTC. This translates into CASSSRAGGPETQYF.

This clonotype was seen repeatedly, ten times or more. The chain has TRBV7-2 and TRBJ2-7; 8 bases align to TRBD1. V trimming: 3 bases; J trimming: 6 bases; junction bases outside the gene matches: 4. The germline V gene has CDR1 SGHTA and CDR2 FQGNSA. The CDR3 runs 13 residues. The CDR3 coding sequence is TGTGCCAGCAGCTTCTGGACAGGGCCCGAGCAGTACTTC. Residues: CASSFWTGPEQYF.

This clonotype was seen a few times. The V call is TRBV6-2 or TRBV6-3, the J call TRBJ1-1; D remains ambiguous. Trimming left V 2 bases short and J 11 bases short, with 12 bases between. This CDR3 is 12 amino acids long. Germline-derived CDR1 and CDR2 are MNHEY and SVGEGT. CDR3 in amino acids: CASSYTTVHAFF. CDR3 DNA: TGTGCCAGCAGTTACACCACAGTACACGCTTTCTTT.

This clonotype was observed a handful of times. The chain has TRBV20-1 and TRBJ2-7; D ambiguous. The V and J ends lost 6 bases and 3 bases respectively, with 15 bases between them. CDR3 length: 13 amino acids. From germline, CDR1 is DFQATT and CDR2 SNEGSKA (reference sequence). The CDR3 DNA sequence: TGCAGTGCCCGGTGGCAGGAAAACTACGAGCAGTACTTC. This sequence encodes CSARWQENYEQYF.

This clonotype was detected only a few times. The V and J genes are TRBV27 and TRBJ1-1; no firm D call. The ends were cut back, 0 bases at V and 0 bases at J, with 5 bases in the middle. The germline CDR1 and CDR2 sequences are MNHEY and SMNVEV (reference sequence). The CDR3 has 14 residues. The CDR3 DNA is TGTGCCAGCAGTTTATCTTGGGTGAACACTGAAGCTTTCTTT. Translated: CASSLSWVNTEAFF.

The chain combines TRBV6-5 with TRBJ2-1, with 7 bases aligning to TRBD1. Per the germline V gene, CDR1 is MNHEY and CDR2 is SVGAGI. Losses at the gene ends were 6 bases for V and 5 bases for J; bases not matched to a gene: 7. The CDR3 runs 14 residues. Here the CDR3 reads CASRVGTDHNEQFF. CDR3 coding DNA: TGTGCCAGCAGAGTCGGGACAGATCACAATGAGCAGTTCTTC.

The chain recombines TRBV15 with TRBJ2-7, with D unresolved. This CDR3 contains 14 residues. V shed 1 base and J shed 3 bases, with 10 bases lying between them. Germline V gene lookup returns CDR1 LNHNV and CDR2 YYDKDF (reference sequence). DNA for the CDR3: TGTGCCACCAGCAGAGGAGGCTTAGGCTACGAGCAGTACTTC. Residues: CATSRGGLGYEQYF.

This clonotype has a handful of counts. V and J are TRBV29-1 and TRBJ2-1; TRBD2 matches at 13 bases. The junction had 3 bases not matched to a gene; V was cut back by 3 bases and J by 10 bases. This CDR3 contains 13 residues. In germline, CDR1 is SQVTM, CDR2 ANQGSEA. The CDR3 nucleotides read TGCAGCGTTGACACTAGCGGGAGGGGAGAGCAGTTCTTC. Its translation is CSVDTSGRGEQFF.

The chain carries TRBV7-9 and TRBJ1-2; tentative D call: TRBD1 (5 bases). Germline V gene sequence: CDR1 SEHNR, CDR2 FQNEAQ (reference sequence). The V end was cut by 5 bases, the J end by 5 bases, with 21 bases between. The CDR3 totals 16 residues. DNA of the CDR3: TGTGCCAGCAGCCCCTCCGAGGGCAGGGAACGGTATGGCTACACCTTC. It specifies CASSPSEGRERYGYTF.

This clonotype was counted a few times. The J gene is TRBJ2-7, the V gene TRBV10-3; perhaps TRBD1 as D (5 bases). The CDR3 has 13 residues. Germline CDR1 ENHRY, CDR2 SYGVKD. V shed 3 bases and J shed 4 bases, with 10 bases lying between them. Written as DNA, the CDR3 is TGTGCCATCAGTGACTCCGACAGATACGAGCAGTACTTC. It codes for CAISDSDRYEQYF.

The gene calls are TRBV15 and TRBJ2-7; 8 positions match TRBD1. This CDR3 is built from 15 residues. J gave up 4 bases and V 3 bases, and 8 bases lay outside the gene matches. CDR1 is LNHNV, CDR2 YYDKDF, per germline (reference sequence). As DNA, the CDR3 is TGTGCCACCAGCAGCAGGGGACAGGAGATATACGAGCAGTACTTC. Translation gives CATSSRGQEIYEQYF.

The J gene is TRBJ2-6, the V gene TRBV5-1; 7 bases agree with TRBD1. Germline V gives CDR1 SGHRS, CDR2 YFSETQ. The CDR3 has 17 residues. The trim removed 4 bases at V and 4 bases at J, leaving 11 bases unmatched. CDR3 in amino acids: CASSDGWGQSGANVLTF. The CDR3 DNA is TGCGCCAGCAGCGACGGATGGGGACAGTCCGGGGCCAACGTCCTGACTTTC.

This clonotype was observed a handful of times. This sequence joins TRBV28 and TRBJ2-3; D is possibly TRBD2 (5 bases). This CDR3 has 16 residues. V was cut by 3 bases and J by 5 bases, with 18 bases left in between. Per germline, CDR1 MDHEN and CDR2 SYDVKM. CDR3 in amino acids: CASSFRLRQQKDTQYF. The CDR3 DNA reads as TGTGCCAGCAGTTTTAGACTACGCCAACAGAAAGATACGCAGTATTTT.

This chain joins TRBV28 and TRBJ1-1, with 10 bases aligning to TRBD1. Germline trimming cut 5 bases from V and 5 bases from J; bases unmatched to any gene: 11. The CDR3 has 16 amino acids. In germline, CDR1 is MDHEN, CDR2 SYDVKM. In nucleotides, the CDR3 is TGTGCCAGCAGTCCAGGGACAGGGGTCGTTAGGACTGAAGCTTTCTTT. Protein product: CASSPGTGVVRTEAFF.

V gene TRBV20-1 combines with J gene TRBJ2-1, with TRBD2 identical over 11 bases. CDR3 length: 15 residues. CDR1 DFQATT and CDR2 SNEGSKA come from the germline V gene (reference sequence). J lost 9 bases, V lost 0 bases, and 7 bases had no gene match. The CDR3 region has the DNA TGCAGTGCTAGAGACCCGACTAGCGGGGTGGGTGAGCAGTTCTTC. Protein sequence: CSARDPTSGVGEQFF.

This clonotype was recorded a few times. DNA of the CDR3: TGTGCCAGCAGCTTCCTACGGGGGGATGGCTACACCTTC. This gives the protein CASSFLRGDGYTF. The chain combines TRBV7-2 with TRBJ1-2; D is perhaps TRBD1 (5 bases). Trimming stripped 3 bases from V and 6 bases from J, with 11 bases between. Germline V gene sequence: CDR1 SGHTA, CDR2 FQGNSA. The CDR3 has 13 residues.